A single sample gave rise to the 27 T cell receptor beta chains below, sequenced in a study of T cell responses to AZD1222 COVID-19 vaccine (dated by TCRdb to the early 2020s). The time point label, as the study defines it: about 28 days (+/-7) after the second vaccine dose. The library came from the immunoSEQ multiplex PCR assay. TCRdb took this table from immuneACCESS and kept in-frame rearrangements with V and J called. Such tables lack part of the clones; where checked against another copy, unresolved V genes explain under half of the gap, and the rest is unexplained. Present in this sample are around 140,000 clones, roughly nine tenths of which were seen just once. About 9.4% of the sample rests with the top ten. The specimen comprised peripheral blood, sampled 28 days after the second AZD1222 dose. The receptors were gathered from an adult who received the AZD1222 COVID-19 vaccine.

In DNA, the CDR3 is TGTGCCAGCAGCAGCGATCCAGGGATCGGTGAAAAACTGTTTTTT. Its protein product is CASSSDPGIGEKLFF. The V gene is TRBV7-2, the J gene TRBJ1-4; a possible D gene is TRBD1 (5 bases). The CDR3 extends over 15 amino acids. The germline V gene encodes CDR1 SGHTA and CDR2 FQGNSA. Between the trimmed V and J ends, which lost 5 bases and 7 bases, there was a span of 17 bases.

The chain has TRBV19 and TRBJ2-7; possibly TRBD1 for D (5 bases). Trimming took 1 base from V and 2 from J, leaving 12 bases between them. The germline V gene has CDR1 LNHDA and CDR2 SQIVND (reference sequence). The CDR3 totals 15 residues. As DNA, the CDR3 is TGTGCCAGTAGTATAGCTCTTACAGGTGCCTACGAGCAGTACTTC. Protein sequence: CASSIALTGAYEQYF.

CDR3 region: CASSSVSWGYTF. The CDR3 region has the DNA TGTGCCAGCAGCTCTGTCTCTTGGGGCTACACCTTC. The chain carries TRBV5-5 and TRBJ1-2; D gene uncertain. The CDR3 contains 12 residues. The germline CDR1 and CDR2 sequences are SGHKS and YYEKEE (reference sequence). V was pared by 3 bases and J by 8 bases, with 11 bases between.

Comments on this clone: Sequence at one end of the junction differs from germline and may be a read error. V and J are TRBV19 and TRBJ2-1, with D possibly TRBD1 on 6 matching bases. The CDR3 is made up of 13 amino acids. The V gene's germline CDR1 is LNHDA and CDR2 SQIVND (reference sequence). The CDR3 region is CASSIDGGYVPVF. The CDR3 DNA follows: TGTGCCAGTAGTATAGATGGGGGCTATGTTCCCGTCTTC. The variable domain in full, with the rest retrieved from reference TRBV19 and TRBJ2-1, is DGGITQSPKYLFRKEGQNVTLSCEQNLNHDAMYWYRQDPGQGLRLIYYSQIVNDFQKGDIAEGYSVSREKKESFPLTVTSAQKNPTAFYLCASSIDGGYVPVFGPGTRLTVL.

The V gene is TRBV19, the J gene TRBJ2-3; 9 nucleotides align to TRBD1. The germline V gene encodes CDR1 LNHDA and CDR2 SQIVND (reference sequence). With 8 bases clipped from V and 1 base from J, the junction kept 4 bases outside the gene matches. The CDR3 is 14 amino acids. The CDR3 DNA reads TGTGCCAGTGGCCGGGACAGGGGCACAGATACGCAGTATTTT. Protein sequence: CASGRDRGTDTQYF.

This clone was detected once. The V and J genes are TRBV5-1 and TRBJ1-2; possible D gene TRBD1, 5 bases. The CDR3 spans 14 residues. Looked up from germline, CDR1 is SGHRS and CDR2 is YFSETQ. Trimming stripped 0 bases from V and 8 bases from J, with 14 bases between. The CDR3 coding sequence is TGCGCCAGCAGCTTGGATAGGGGCTTAATGGGCTACACCTTC. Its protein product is CASSLDRGLMGYTF.

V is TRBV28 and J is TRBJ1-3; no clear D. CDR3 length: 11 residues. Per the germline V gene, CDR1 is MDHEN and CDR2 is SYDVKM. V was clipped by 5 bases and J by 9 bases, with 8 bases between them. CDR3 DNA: TGTGCCAGCAGTATAAAAGGCACCATATATTTT. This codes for CASSIKGTIYF.

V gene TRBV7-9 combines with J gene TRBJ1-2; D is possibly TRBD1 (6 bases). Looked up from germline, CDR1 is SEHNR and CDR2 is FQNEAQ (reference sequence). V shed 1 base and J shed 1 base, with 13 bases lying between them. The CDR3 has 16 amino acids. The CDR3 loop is CASSLGRGRYNYGYTF. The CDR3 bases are TGTGCCAGCAGCTTAGGCCGGGGGCGTTATAACTATGGCTACACCTTC.

The CDR3 region has the DNA TGCAGTGCTAGATCGGGTCACGAGCAGTACGTC. This encodes CSARSGHEQYV. The chain recombines TRBV20-1 with TRBJ2-7, with D uncertain. V lost 2 bases and J lost 5, with 7 bases in between. Germline V gene data show CDR1 as DFQATT and CDR2 as SNEGSKA (reference sequence). CDR3 length: 11 amino acids.

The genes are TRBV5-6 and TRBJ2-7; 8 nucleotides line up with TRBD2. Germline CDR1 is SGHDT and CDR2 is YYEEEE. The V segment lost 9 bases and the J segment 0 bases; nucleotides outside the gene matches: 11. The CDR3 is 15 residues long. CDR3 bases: TGTGCCACTTGGACGCTAGCGGGCAGCTCCTACGAGCAGTACTTC. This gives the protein CATWTLAGSSYEQYF.

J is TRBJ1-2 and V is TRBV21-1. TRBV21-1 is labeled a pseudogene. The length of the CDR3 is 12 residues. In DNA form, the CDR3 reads TGTGCCAGCAGCAAAGGCCCGGATGGCTACACCTTC. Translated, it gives CASSKGPDGYTF.

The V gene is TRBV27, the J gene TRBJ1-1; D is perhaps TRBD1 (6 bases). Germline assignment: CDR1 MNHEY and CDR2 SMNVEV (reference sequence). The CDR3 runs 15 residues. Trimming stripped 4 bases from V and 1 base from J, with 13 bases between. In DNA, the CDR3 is TGTGCCAGCAGTTCGTCGACAGGCAGGAACACTGAAGCTTTCTTT. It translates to CASSSSTGRNTEAFF.

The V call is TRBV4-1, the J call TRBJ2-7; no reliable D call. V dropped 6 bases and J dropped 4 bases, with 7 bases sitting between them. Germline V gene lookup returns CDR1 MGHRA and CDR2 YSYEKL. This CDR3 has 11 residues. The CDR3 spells CASRGVYEQYF. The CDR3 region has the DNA TGCGCCAGCAGAGGCGTATACGAGCAGTACTTC.

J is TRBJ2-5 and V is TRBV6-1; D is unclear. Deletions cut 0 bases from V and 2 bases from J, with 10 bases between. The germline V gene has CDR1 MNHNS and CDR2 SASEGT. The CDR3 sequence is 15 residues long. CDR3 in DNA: TGTGCCAGCAGTGAAGCCTGGGGTGCTCAAGAGACCCAGTACTTC. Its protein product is CASSEAWGAQETQYF.

The CDR3 bases are TGTGCCAGCAGTCGTACAGGGCCCGGGGAGCTGTTTTTT. As protein: CASSRTGPGELFF. The rearrangement uses TRBV7-9 and TRBJ2-2; D might be TRBD1 (6 bases). Germline CDR1 SEHNR, CDR2 FQNEAQ (reference sequence). The CDR3 sequence is 13 residues long. The V end was cut by 6 bases, the J end by 6 bases, with 11 bases between.

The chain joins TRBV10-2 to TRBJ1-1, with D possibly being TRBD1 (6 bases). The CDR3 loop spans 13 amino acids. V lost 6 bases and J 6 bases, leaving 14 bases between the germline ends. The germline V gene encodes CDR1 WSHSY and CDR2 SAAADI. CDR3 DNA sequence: TGCGCCAGCAGGAAAACAGGGAGCTCTGAAGCTTTCTTT. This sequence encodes CASRKTGSSEAFF.

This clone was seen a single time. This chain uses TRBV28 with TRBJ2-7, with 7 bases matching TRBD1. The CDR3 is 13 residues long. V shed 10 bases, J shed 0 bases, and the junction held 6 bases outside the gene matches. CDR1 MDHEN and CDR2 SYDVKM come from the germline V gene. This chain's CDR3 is CATGQVSSYEQYV. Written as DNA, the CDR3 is TGTGCCACCGGACAGGTGAGCTCCTACGAGCAGTACGTC.

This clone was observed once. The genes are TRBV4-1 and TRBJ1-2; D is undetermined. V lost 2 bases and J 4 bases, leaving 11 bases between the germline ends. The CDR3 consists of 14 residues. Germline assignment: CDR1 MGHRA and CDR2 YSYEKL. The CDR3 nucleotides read TGCGCCAGCAGCCAATACCCCGTAATCTATGGCTACACCTTC. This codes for CASSQYPVIYGYTF.

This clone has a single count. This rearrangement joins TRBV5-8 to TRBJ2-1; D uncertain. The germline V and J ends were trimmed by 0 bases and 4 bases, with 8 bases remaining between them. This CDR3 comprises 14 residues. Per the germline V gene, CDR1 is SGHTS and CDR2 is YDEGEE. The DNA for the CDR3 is TGTGCCAGCAGCTTGGTAGGAGAATACAATGAGCAGTTCTTC. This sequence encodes CASSLVGEYNEQFF.

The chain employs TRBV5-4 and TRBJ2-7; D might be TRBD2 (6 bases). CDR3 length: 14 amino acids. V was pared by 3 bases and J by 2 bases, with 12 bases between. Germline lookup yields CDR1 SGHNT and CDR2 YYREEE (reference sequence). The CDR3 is CASSWAGGAYEQYF. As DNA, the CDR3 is TGTGCCAGCAGCTGGGCCGGGGGAGCCTACGAGCAGTACTTC.

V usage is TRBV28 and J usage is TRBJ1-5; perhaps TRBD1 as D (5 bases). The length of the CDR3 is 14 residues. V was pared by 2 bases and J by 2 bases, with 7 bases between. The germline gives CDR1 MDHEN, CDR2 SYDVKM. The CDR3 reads CASSLIGGNQPQHF. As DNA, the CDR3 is TGTGCCAGCAGTTTAATAGGGGGCAATCAGCCCCAGCATTTT. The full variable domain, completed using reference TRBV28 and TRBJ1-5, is DVKVTQSSRYLVKRTGEKVFLECVQDMDHENMFWYRQDPGLGLRLIYFSYDVKMKEKGDIPEGYSVSREKKERFSLILESASTNQTSMYLCASSLIGGNQPQHFGDGTRLSIL.

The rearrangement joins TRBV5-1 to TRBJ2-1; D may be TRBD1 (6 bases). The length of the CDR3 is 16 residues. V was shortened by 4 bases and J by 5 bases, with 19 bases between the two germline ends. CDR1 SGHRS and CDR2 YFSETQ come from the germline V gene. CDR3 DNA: TGCGCCAGCAGCCCGCTAGGGACAACTTCAAACAATGAGCAGTTCTTC. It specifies CASSPLGTTSNNEQFF.

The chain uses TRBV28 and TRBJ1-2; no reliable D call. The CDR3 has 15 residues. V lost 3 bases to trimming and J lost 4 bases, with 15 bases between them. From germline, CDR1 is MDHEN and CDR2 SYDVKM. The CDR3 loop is CASSFRSPRPYGYTF. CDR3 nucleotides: TGTGCCAGCAGTTTTCGAAGCCCCAGACCCTATGGCTACACCTTC.

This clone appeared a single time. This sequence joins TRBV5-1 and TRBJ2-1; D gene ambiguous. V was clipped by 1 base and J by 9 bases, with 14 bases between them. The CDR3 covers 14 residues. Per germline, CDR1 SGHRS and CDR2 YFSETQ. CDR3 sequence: CASSLSTPIGEQFF. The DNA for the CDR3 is TGCGCCAGCAGCTTGTCGACTCCAATAGGTGAGCAGTTCTTC. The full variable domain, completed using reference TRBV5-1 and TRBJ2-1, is KAGVTQTPRYLIKTRGQQVTLSCSPISGHRSVSWYQQTPGQGLQFLFEYFSETQRNKGNFPGRFSGRQFSNSRSEMNVSTLELGDSALYLCASSLSTPIGEQFFGPGTRLTVL.

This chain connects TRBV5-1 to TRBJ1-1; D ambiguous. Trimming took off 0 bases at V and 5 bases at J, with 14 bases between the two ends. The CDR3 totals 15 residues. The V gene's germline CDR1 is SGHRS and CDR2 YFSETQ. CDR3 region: CASSLGGRGTTEAFF. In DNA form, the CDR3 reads TGCGCCAGCAGCTTGGGAGGGCGGGGAACGACTGAAGCTTTCTTT.

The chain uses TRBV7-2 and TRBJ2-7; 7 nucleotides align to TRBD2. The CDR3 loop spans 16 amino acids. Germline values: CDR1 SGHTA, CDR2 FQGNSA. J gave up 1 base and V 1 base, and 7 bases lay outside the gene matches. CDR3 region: CASSLDAGVSSYEQYF. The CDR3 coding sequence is TGTGCCAGCAGCTTAGACGCGGGGGTTTCGTCCTACGAGCAGTACTTC.

CDR3 in amino acids: CASSRLEDTGELFF. The CDR3 nucleotides read TGTGCCAGCTCACGACTAGAGGACACCGGGGAGCTGTTTTTT. The chain carries TRBV18 and TRBJ2-2; weak D call: TRBD2 (6 bases). V lost 4 bases and J lost 3, with 9 bases in between. Germline CDR1 reads KGHSH; CDR2 reads LQKENI. This CDR3 spans 14 amino acids. The complete variable domain, with remaining parts taken from reference TRBV18 and TRBJ2-2, reads NAGVMQNPRHLVRRRGQEARLRCSPMKGHSHVYWYRQLPEEGLKFMVYLQKENIIDESGMPKERFSAEFPKEGPSILRIQQVVRGDSAAYFCASSRLEDTGELFFGEGSRLTVL.